These 15 T cell receptor beta chains were sequenced from one sample in a study of blood T cell repertoires in COVID-19. The data were produced by immunoSEQ multiplex PCR, yet TCRdb's version contains in-frame clones alone and is incomplete. The repertoire holds tens of thousands of clones, with approximately 88% as singletons. Sequenced material: peripheral blood. The receptors stem from a human donor in a cohort sampled during active COVID-19.

The genes are TRBV10-3 and TRBJ1-3; 7 nucleotides line up with TRBD1. This CDR3 region has 17 residues. Losses at the gene ends were 0 bases for V and 0 bases for J; bases not matched to a gene: 5. Germline CDR1 and CDR2: ENHRY and SYGVKD. CDR3 DNA sequence: TGTGCCATCAGTGAGTCACAGGGGACAGCCTCTGGAAACACCATATATTTT. Protein sequence: CAISESQGTASGNTIYF.

The chain uses TRBV9 and TRBJ2-5; 7 positions agree with TRBD1. The ends lost 7 bases at V and 7 bases at J; junction bases unmatched: 13. CDR3 length: 14 residues. Germline V gene sequence: CDR1 SGDLS, CDR2 YYNGEE. CDR3 protein: CASGKGQPIGTQYF. CDR3 in DNA: TGTGCCAGCGGGAAGGGACAGCCTATAGGGACCCAGTACTTC.

The chain joins TRBV4-1 to TRBJ2-2, with a tentative D call TRBD2 (6 bases). The CDR3 runs 18 residues. Trimming took off 0 bases at V and 0 bases at J, with 14 bases between the two ends. The germline V gene has CDR1 MGHRA and CDR2 YSYEKL. CDR3 residues: CASSQDLGRRANTGELFF. The DNA for the CDR3 is TGCGCCAGCAGCCAAGATCTAGGGAGGCGGGCGAACACCGGGGAGCTGTTTTTT.

The rearrangement joins TRBV12-5 to TRBJ2-7; 9 bases match TRBD1. Germline CDR1 and CDR2: LGHNT and FRNRAP. V lost 3 bases, J lost 3 bases, and 18 bases stayed unmatched. CDR3 size: 19 residues. The CDR3 DNA follows: TGTGCTAGTGGTTTAATAGCCGGGACAGGGCATTTGAGTAGCTACGAGCAGTACTTC. Residues: CASGLIAGTGHLSSYEQYF. The whole variable domain, filled in from reference TRBV12-5 and TRBJ2-7, reads DARVTQTPRHKVTEMGQEVTMRCQPILGHNTVFWYRQTMMQGLELLAYFRNRAPLDDSGMPKDRFSAEMPDATLATLKIQPSEPRDSAVYFCASGLIAGTGHLSSYEQYFGPGTRLTVT.

The chain is built from TRBV4-3 and TRBJ1-2; 7 nucleotides agree with TRBD1. Trimming took 1 base from V and 6 from J; bases not matched to a gene: 14. The CDR3 is 17 amino acids. Germline CDR1 reads LGHNA; CDR2 reads YSLEER. CDR3 protein: CASSQVRPRTGFDGYTF. As DNA, the CDR3 is TGCGCCAGCAGCCAAGTGCGACCTAGGACAGGTTTTGATGGCTACACCTTC.

The V call is TRBV6-5, the J call TRBJ2-2, with TRBD2 as a possible D gene (6 bases). Trimming left V 6 bases short and J 7 bases short, with 15 bases between. The CDR3 is made up of 14 amino acids. CDR1 MNHEY and CDR2 SVGAGI come from the germline V gene. The CDR3 reads CASREGPGIGELFF. The CDR3, as DNA: TGTGCCAGCAGGGAGGGGCCCGGTATCGGGGAGCTGTTTTTT.

The CDR3 DNA is TGTGCCAGCAGCTTAAGGGCGGGATGGAGCACAGATACGCAGTATTTT. Translating it yields CASSLRAGWSTDTQYF. The J gene is TRBJ2-3, the V gene TRBV5-8; maybe TRBD2 (6 bases). The CDR3 is 16 residues long. In germline, CDR1 is SGHTS, CDR2 YDEGEE. Trimming left V 2 bases short and J 0 bases short, with 13 bases between. Based on the CDR3 plus reference TRBV5-8 and TRBJ2-3, the full variable domain is EAGVTQSPTHLIKTRGQQATLRCSPISGHTSVYWYQQALGLGLQFLLWYDEGEERNRGNFPPRFSGRQFPNYSSELNVNALELEDSALYLCASSLRAGWSTDTQYFGPGTRLTVL.

This clone has just one count. This rearrangement joins TRBV6-1 to TRBJ1-2; 9 bases agree with TRBD1. V lost 2 bases, J lost 8 bases, and 15 bases stayed unmatched. Germline loops: CDR1 MNHNS, CDR2 SASEGT. This CDR3 is 17 amino acids long. This CDR3 reads CASSESSGGGQGGGYTF. Here the CDR3 DNA reads TGTGCCAGCAGTGAATCCTCCGGAGGGGGACAGGGTGGAGGCTACACCTTC.

The chain couples TRBV5-1 to TRBJ2-5, with 8 positions matching TRBD1. Germline loops: CDR1 SGHRS, CDR2 YFSETQ. V was pared by 7 bases and J by 5 bases, with 4 bases of the junction left unmatched. This CDR3 region has 12 residues. CDR3: CASLDRVETQYF. The CDR3 region has the DNA TGCGCCAGCCTGGACAGGGTCGAGACCCAGTACTTC.

V gene TRBV19 combines with J gene TRBJ1-5, with TRBD1 as a possible D gene (6 bases). The germline CDR1 and CDR2 sequences are LNHDA and SQIVND (reference sequence). V lost 6 bases to trimming and J lost 5 bases, with 14 bases between them. This CDR3 has 14 residues. As DNA, the CDR3 is TGTGCCAGTAGCTACAGGGTTTCAGATCAGCCCCAGCATTTT. Its translation is CASSYRVSDQPQHF.

V usage is TRBV21-1 and J usage is TRBJ1-1; the listed D gene, TRBD1, was not tested against the DNA. TRBV21-1 is reported as a pseudogene. This CDR3 has 13 amino acids. The CDR3 reads CASSKTGSGEAFF. In DNA, the CDR3 is TGTGCCAGCAGTAAAACAGGGTCGGGAGAAGCTTTCTTT.

J is TRBJ2-1 and V is TRBV20-1; 7 positions match TRBD2. The V segment lost 3 bases and the J segment 5 bases; nucleotides outside the gene matches: 7. Germline V gene sequence: CDR1 DFQATT, CDR2 SNEGSKA (reference sequence). This CDR3 has 14 amino acids. This chain's CDR3 is CSASRRGWDNEQFF. The CDR3 DNA reads TGCAGTGCTAGTCGGCGGGGGTGGGACAATGAGCAGTTCTTC.

The table lists this clone with a count of one. A much more abundant neighbour one base away suggests this may be a read error. CDR3 sequence: CASSSTGNTEAFF. CDR3 DNA sequence: TGTGCCAGCAGCTCCACAGGGAACACTGAAGCTTTCTTT. The V call is TRBV7-2, the J call TRBJ1-1, with a tentative D call TRBD1 (5 bases). The CDR3 is 13 amino acids. Germline CDR1 and CDR2: SGHTA and FQGNSA. With 4 bases removed from V and 1 base from J, the gap between germline ends came to 7 bases.

At least ten counts were recorded for this clone. V usage is TRBV7-6 and J usage is TRBJ2-2; D is ambiguous. CDR3 length: 13 amino acids. Trimming stripped 3 bases from V and 5 bases from J, with 7 bases between. CDR1 SGHVS and CDR2 FNYEAQ come from the germline V gene. The chain's CDR3 is CASSLAWTGELFF. In DNA, the CDR3 is TGTGCCAGCAGCTTGGCATGGACCGGGGAGCTGTTTTTT. The complete variable domain, with remaining parts taken from reference TRBV7-6 and TRBJ2-2, reads GAGVSQSPRYKVTKRGQDVALRCDPISGHVSLYWYRQALGQGPEFLTYFNYEAQQDKSGLPNDRFSAERPEGSISTLTIQRTEQRDSAMYRCASSLAWTGELFFGEGSRLTVL.

The chain combines TRBV27 with TRBJ2-7; D gene uncertain. V shed 1 base and J shed 3 bases, with 10 bases lying between them. This CDR3 is 14 amino acids long. CDR1 and CDR2 (germline): MNHEY, SMNVEV (reference sequence). The CDR3: CASSLFGTIYEQYF. CDR3 DNA: TGTGCCAGCAGTTTATTTGGCACAATCTACGAGCAGTACTTC.